This TCR beta chain was sequenced in a study of T cell responses to AZD1222 COVID-19 vaccine. TCRdb keeps only in-frame clones here, not all; method: immunoSEQ multiplex PCR. The table lists about 150,000 clones, about 82% of them singletons. Findings of the study overall: Seropositive at baseline were only 5 or 6 AZD1222 recipients. The repertoires were collected only after the peak T cell response. CD4 TCRs associated with vaccination spanned spike, dominating at 160-218 and 743-854. Most donors were white British and more were female, and clonal diversity was possibly underestimated.

Regarding this clone: Its antigen is unknown.

The CDR3 is made up of 14 amino acids. V was trimmed by 5 bases and J by 7 bases, leaving 15 bases between them. The germline V gene encodes CDR1 SGHVS and CDR2 FQNEAQ. The origin of this receptor is an adult who received the MenACWY meningococcal vaccine as a control. This chain connects TRBV7-8 to TRBJ1-5, with unresolved D. The material sequenced was peripheral blood, taken 28 days after the second dose of the MenACWY control vaccine. CDR3 in amino acids: CASSRTGFNQPQHF. DNA of the CDR3: TGTGCCAGCAGCCGAACGGGGTTCAACCAGCCCCAGCATTTT. Drawing the rest from reference TRBV7-8 and TRBJ1-5, the complete variable domain is GAGVSQSPRYKVAKRGQDVALRCDPISGHVSLFWYQQALGQGPEFLTYFQNEAQLDKSGLPSDRFFAERPEGSVSTLKIQRTQQEDSAVYLCASSRTGFNQPQHFGDGTRLSIL.